A selection of T cell receptor beta chains follows, all from one sample in a study of neurological immune-mediated disorders. TCRdb used MiXCR to reprocess the 5' RACE reads, holding one entry per CDR3 protein. The sample yields 65,000 to 85,000 distinct CDR3 sequences, 2.5% to 4% seen once. The sample taken for sequencing was PBMCs. These TCRs come from a woman aged 45-65 years with multiple sclerosis. Both conserved end residues are part of each CDR3. D genes are given only for firm matches. Not every row has a clone size; where given, it reads once, few, many or a size class.

D gene	V gene	clone size	J gene	CDR3 DNA	CDR3 protein
.	TRBV6-2/TRBV6-3	many	TRBJ1-1	TGTGCCAGCAGTTACTCCCCAGGTCGCTTGGTCATGAACACTGAAGCTTTCTTT	CASSYSPGRLVMNTEAFF
TRBD1	TRBV12-3/TRBV12-4	many	TRBJ2-1	TGTGCCAGCAGTGACGACAGGGGGGTTGGCAATGAGCAGTTCTTC	CASSDDRGVGNEQFF
TRBD1	TRBV12-3/TRBV12-4	many	TRBJ1-1	TGTGCCAGCAGCACGGGACAGGGGGGGAACACTGAAGCTTTCTTT	CASSTGQGGNTEAFF
.	TRBV3-1	many	TRBJ2-6	TGTGCCAGCAGCCAAGATGGTGGGGCAGGGAATAATCTCTCTGGGGCCAACGTCCTGACTTTC	CASSQDGGAGNNLSGANVLTF
.	TRBV5-5	many	TRBJ2-5	TGTGCCAGCAGCACCCCGGGACTTCAAGAGACCCAGTACTTC	CASSTPGLQETQYF
TRBD2	TRBV14	many	TRBJ2-1	TGTGCCAGCAGCTTCGCCCGGACTAGCGGGAGGGCCTGGGATGAGCAGTTCTTC	CASSFARTSGRAWDEQFF
TRBD2	TRBV24-1	medium-sized	TRBJ2-3	TGTGCCACCAGTGATCCCTTACTAAAAGCGGGGATCACAGATACGCAGTATTTT	CATSDPLLKAGITDTQYF
TRBD1	TRBV20-1	many	TRBJ1-1	TGCAGTGTTACCAATCCGGGACAGGGGAACACTGAAGCTTTCTTT	CSVTNPGQGNTEAFF
.	TRBV12-3/TRBV12-4	many	TRBJ1-2	TGTGCCAGCAGTCCCCACAGGGATGGGAATGGCTACACCTTC	CASSPHRDGNGYTF
.	TRBV7-2	many	TRBJ2-4	TGTGCCAGCAGCTTATCCCGCGAAAACATTCAGTACTTC	CASSLSRENIQYF
.	TRBV28	many	TRBJ2-4	TGTGCCAGCAGCTCGATGGTCAGGAAGCAGTACTTC	CASSSMVRKQYF
TRBD1	TRBV27	many	TRBJ1-1	TGTGCCAGCAACGACAGGGGGACTGAAGCTTTCTTT	CASNDRGTEAFF
.	TRBV24-1	few	TRBJ2-5	TGTGCCAACAAGGACTTCCAAGAGACCCAGTACTTC	CANKDFQETQYF
TRBD1	TRBV20-1	many	TRBJ1-6	TGCAGTGCTGGGACAGGGTATAATTCACCCCTCCACTTT	CSAGTGYNSPLHF
.	TRBV24-1	many	TRBJ2-5	TGTGCCACCTCTTCAAGGTATTGGGAGACCCAGTACTTC	CATSSRYWETQYF
.	TRBV7-2	many	TRBJ2-3	TGTGCCAGCAGCTTAGCGCGAGGCTCCAGCACAGATACGCAGTATTTT	CASSLARGSSTDTQYF
.	TRBV12-3/TRBV12-4	many	TRBJ1-1	TGTGCCAGCAGTTATAGTCAGGCCAACACTGAAGCTTTCTTT	CASSYSQANTEAFF
TRBD2	TRBV9	many	TRBJ2-1	TGTGCCAGCAGCAAAGGGACTAGCGGGAGGGTCGATACGTTCTTC	CASSKGTSGRVDTFF
.	TRBV20-1	many	TRBJ1-2	TGCAGTGCTAGAGACCTTGGGAGGGGGGACTATGGCTACACCTTC	CSARDLGRGDYGYTF
TRBD1	TRBV5-1	many	TRBJ2-2	TGCGCCAGCAGCTTGGATATTTCAGGGGGTACCGGGGAGCTGTTTTTT	CASSLDISGGTGELFF
.	TRBV9	many	TRBJ1-1	TGTGCCAGCAGCGTAAGGGTGAACACTGAAGCTTTCTTT	CASSVRVNTEAFF
.	TRBV2	many	TRBJ1-1	TGTGCCATTAAACCGGGGCCAAGGAACACTGAAGCTTTCTTT	CAIKPGPRNTEAFF
TRBD1	TRBV20-1	many	TRBJ1-5	TGCAGTGCTCTACTGGGACAGGGCAGCAATCAGCCCCAGCATTTT	CSALLGQGSNQPQHF
TRBD2	TRBV7-2	many	TRBJ2-3	TGTGCCAGCAGCCTAGCCTCGGGGGGGTGGGATACGCAGTATTTT	CASSLASGGWDTQYF
.	TRBV2	many	TRBJ2-5	TGTGCCAGCAGTGATAACAATCCAACGCTCCAAGAGACCCAGTACTTC	CASSDNNPTLQETQYF
.	TRBV7-2	few	TRBJ1-2	TGTGCCAGCAGTCTCCAGGGAGGAGGCTACACCTTC	CASSLQGGGYTF
.	TRBV5-1	many	TRBJ2-3	TGCGCCAGCAGCGGGGGGCTTTCAGATACGCAGTATTTT	CASSGGLSDTQYF
.	TRBV5-6	many	TRBJ2-5	TGTGCCAGCAGCTTGATTGGGCGGGGCCAGAAAGAGACCCAGTACTTC	CASSLIGRGQKETQYF
TRBD1	TRBV20-1	many	TRBJ1-2	TGCAGTGCTAGAGGGACAGGGGATCTCCATGGCTACACCTTC	CSARGTGDLHGYTF
TRBD2	TRBV5-1	many	TRBJ2-7	TGCGCCAGCAGCCCGGGGGGGTTCGGGACTACCGAGCAGTACTTC	CASSPGGFGTTEQYF
.	TRBV21-1	many	TRBJ2-7	TGTGCCAGCAGCAAAGGGGAACAGGGTGGGTCCTACGAGCAGTACTTC	CASSKGEQGGSYEQYF
.	TRBV28	many	TRBJ2-1	TGTGCCAGCAGAACTTTTGGAAGAGCGGGTGGCTACAATGAGCAGTTCTTC	CASRTFGRAGGYNEQFF
TRBD1	TRBV12-3/TRBV12-4	many	TRBJ2-5	TGTGCCAGCAGGGGGACAGGCAGCCAAGAGACCCAGTACTTC	CASRGTGSQETQYF
.	TRBV12-3/TRBV12-4	many	TRBJ2-3	TGTACCAGCAGTTCCCAGTCTGGTCGAAGGGGTTTT	CTSSSQSGRRGF
.	TRBV7-9	many	TRBJ2-1	TGTGCCAGCAGCTTTGGGGTATCGTACATCCAGTTCTTC	CASSFGVSYIQFF
.	TRBV4-3	many	TRBJ2-1	TGCGCCAGCAGCCAAGATAGGGACCCAGGGGCTGAGCAGTTCTTC	CASSQDRDPGAEQFF
.	TRBV6-2/TRBV6-3	many	TRBJ1-4	TGTGCCAGCAGTTATGACGGGGTTGAAAAACTGTTTTTT	CASSYDGVEKLFF
.	TRBV6-2/TRBV6-3	many	TRBJ2-6	TGTGCCAGCAACACAATTCGCTCTGGGGCCAACGTCCTGACTTTC	CASNTIRSGANVLTF
.	TRBV6-2/TRBV6-3	many	TRBJ2-2	TGTGCCAGCAGTTACTCGGCAGGGTTGACCACCGGGGAGCTGTTTTTT	CASSYSAGLTTGELFF
.	TRBV20-1	.	TRBJ1-1	TGCAGTGCTGAAAGGGGTGTTGACACTGAAGCTTTCTTT	CSAERGVDTEAFF
TRBD1	TRBV20-1	.	TRBJ1-5	TGCAGTGCTAGCAGCGGACAGGGCGGCAATCAGCCCCAGCATTTT	CSASSGQGGNQPQHF
.	TRBV12-3/TRBV12-4	many	TRBJ2-7	TGTGCCAGCAGTTTTGCTGACCTAATCGAGCAGTACTTC	CASSFADLIEQYF
.	TRBV6-2/TRBV6-3	.	TRBJ1-5	TGTGCCAGCACCTCCCCGGGTCCTAGCAATAAGACCCAGAATTTT	CASTSPGPSNKTQNF
TRBD2	TRBV4-1	many	TRBJ2-1	TGCGCCAGCAGCCTCTTAAAGGGGGACAGCGGGACTAGCGGGGGGGACAATGAGCAGTTCTTC	CASSLLKGDSGTSGGDNEQFF
.	TRBV20-1	many	TRBJ1-3	TGCAGTGCGACTCTTTTGGGAAACACCATATATTTT	CSATLLGNTIYF
.	TRBV4-3	many	TRBJ1-5	TGCGCCAGCAGCCAACTTGCAGGGGGCAATCAGCCCCAGCATTTT	CASSQLAGGNQPQHF
TRBD1	TRBV11-1	many	TRBJ2-3	TGTGCCAGCAGCCCCCGGGACAGGGGGAGGTCGCAGTATTTT	CASSPRDRGRSQYF
TRBD1	TRBV12-3/TRBV12-4	many	TRBJ2-4	TGTGCCAGCAGTTCGAGACAGGGGTCCAAAAACATTCAGTACTTC	CASSSRQGSKNIQYF
.	TRBV29-1	many	TRBJ2-3	TGCAGCGTCGCACGGGACTCCCATCGCACAGATACGCAGTATTTT	CSVARDSHRTDTQYF
.	TRBV5-1	many	TRBJ2-3	TGCGCCAGCAGCTTGATACGGGGAAATACGCAGTATTTT	CASSLIRGNTQYF
.	TRBV9	many	TRBJ1-1	TGTGCCAGCAGCGTAGCGGCGTCCAAGTCTGAAGCTTTCTTT	CASSVAASKSEAFF
.	TRBV24-1	many	TRBJ2-1	TGTGCCACCGATCAGGGGTCCCATGAGCAGTTCTTC	CATDQGSHEQFF
.	TRBV20-1	many	TRBJ1-5	TGCAGTGCTCTGGGACTACTAAATCAGCCCCAGCATTTT	CSALGLLNQPQHF
.	TRBV20-1	many	TRBJ2-5	TGCAGTGCTAGTGTCGACACACAAGAGACCCAGTACTTC	CSASVDTQETQYF
TRBD2	TRBV20-1	medium-sized	TRBJ2-2	TGCAGTGCTCCCTCCACTAGCGGGACCGGGGAGCTGTTTTTT	CSAPSTSGTGELFF